This T cell receptor beta chain was identified during a study of shared clonotypes between healthy human individuals. Study information: A few men and two women, aged 18 to 49, were donors. Points from the study as a whole: On the whole, naive subsets had larger estimated richness than memory subsets had.

V was clipped by 3 bases and J by 2 bases, with 5 bases between them. The CDR3 sequence is 14 residues long. CDR1 is MNHNS, CDR2 SASEGT, per germline. The study drew all its donors from Caucasian adults living in Nashville, Tennessee. Concerning this clone itself: No antigen is known for it.

Method: immunoSEQ multiplex PCR; TCRdb's copy keeps in-frame clones and lacks some. Of about 1 million clones listed, around four fifths are singletons. Source material: memory CD4+ T cells sorted from blood. The subset is: CD45RA-negative fraction. The sequence came from a young man in good health. The chain couples TRBV6-1 to TRBJ1-6, with unresolved D. CDR3 in DNA: TGTGCCAGCAGTGAGAGGACCTATAATTCACCCCTCCACTTT. Translated: CASSERTYNSPLHF.